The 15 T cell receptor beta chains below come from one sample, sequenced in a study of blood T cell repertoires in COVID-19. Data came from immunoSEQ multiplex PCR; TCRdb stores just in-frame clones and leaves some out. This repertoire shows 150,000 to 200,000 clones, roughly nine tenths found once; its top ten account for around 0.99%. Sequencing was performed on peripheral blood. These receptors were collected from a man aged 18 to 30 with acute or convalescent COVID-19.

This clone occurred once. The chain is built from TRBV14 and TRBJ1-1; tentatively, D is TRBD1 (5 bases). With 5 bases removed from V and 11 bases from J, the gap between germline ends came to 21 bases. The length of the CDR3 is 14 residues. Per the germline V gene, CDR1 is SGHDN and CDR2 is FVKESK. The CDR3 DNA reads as TGTGCCAGCAGCAGCCAAGGGGTCAGGACGAATGCTTTCTTT. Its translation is CASSSQGVRTNAFF. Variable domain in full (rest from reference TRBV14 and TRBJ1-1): EAGVTQFPSHSVIEKGQTVTLRCDPISGHDNLYWYRRVMGKEIKFLLHFVKESKQDESGMPNNRFLAERTGGTYSTLKVQPAELEDSGVYFCASSSQGVRTNAFFGQGTRLTVV.

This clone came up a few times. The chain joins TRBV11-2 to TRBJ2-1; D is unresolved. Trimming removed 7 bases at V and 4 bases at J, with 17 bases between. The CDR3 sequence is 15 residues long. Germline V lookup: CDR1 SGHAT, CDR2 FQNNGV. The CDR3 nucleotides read TGTGCCAGCACCCCGGAATGGAGCAGTTACAATGAGCAGTTCTTC. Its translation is CASTPEWSSYNEQFF.

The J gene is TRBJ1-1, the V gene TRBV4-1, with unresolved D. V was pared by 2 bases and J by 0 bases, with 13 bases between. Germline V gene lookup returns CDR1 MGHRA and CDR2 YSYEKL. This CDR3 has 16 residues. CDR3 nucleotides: TGCGCCAGCAGCCAATATACGAGGTCGGTGAACACTGAAGCTTTCTTT. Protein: CASSQYTRSVNTEAFF.

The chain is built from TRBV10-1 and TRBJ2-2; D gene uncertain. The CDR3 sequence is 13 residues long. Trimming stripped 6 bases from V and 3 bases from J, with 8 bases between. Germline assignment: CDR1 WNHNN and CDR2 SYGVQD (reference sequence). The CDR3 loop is CASRSGYTGELFF. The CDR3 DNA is TGCGCCAGCAGATCCGGGTACACCGGGGAGCTGTTTTTT.

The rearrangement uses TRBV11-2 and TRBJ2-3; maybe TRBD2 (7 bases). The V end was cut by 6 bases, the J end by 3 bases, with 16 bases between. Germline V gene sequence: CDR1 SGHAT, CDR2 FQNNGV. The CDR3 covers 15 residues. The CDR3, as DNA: TGTGCCAGCAGGTCCTTAGGGGGGGTAACAGATACGCAGTATTTT. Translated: CASRSLGGVTDTQYF.

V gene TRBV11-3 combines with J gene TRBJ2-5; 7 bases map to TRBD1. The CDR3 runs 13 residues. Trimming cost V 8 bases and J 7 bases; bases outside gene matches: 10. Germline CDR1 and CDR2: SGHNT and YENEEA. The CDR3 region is CASGGKGAGTQYF. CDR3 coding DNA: TGTGCCAGCGGCGGAAAGGGGGCCGGGACCCAGTACTTC.

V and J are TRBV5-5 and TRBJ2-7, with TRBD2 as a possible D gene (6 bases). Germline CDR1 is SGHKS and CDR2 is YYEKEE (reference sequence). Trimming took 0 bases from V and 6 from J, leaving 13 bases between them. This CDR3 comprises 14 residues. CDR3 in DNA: TGTGCCAGCAGCTTGGGGGGTATCGGGGGCGAGCAGTACTTC. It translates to CASSLGGIGGEQYF.

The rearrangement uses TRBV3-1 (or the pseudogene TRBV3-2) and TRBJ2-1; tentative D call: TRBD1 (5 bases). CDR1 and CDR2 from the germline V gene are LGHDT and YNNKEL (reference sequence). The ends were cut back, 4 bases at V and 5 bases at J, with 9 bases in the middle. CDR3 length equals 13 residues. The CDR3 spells CASSLETDNEQFF. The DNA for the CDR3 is TGTGCCAGCAGCCTCGAGACAGACAATGAGCAGTTCTTC.

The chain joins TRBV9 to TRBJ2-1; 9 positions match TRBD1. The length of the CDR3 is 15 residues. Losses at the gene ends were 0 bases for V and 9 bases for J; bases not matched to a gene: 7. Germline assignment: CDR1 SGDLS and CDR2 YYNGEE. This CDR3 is CASSVETGQGFEQFF. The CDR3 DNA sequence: TGTGCCAGCAGCGTAGAAACGGGACAGGGTTTTGAGCAGTTCTTC.

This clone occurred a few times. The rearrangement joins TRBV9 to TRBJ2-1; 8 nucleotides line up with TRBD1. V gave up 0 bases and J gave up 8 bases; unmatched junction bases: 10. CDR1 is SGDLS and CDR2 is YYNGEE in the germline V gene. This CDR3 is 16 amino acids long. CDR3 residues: CASSVAWQGALYEQFF. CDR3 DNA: TGTGCCAGCAGCGTAGCTTGGCAGGGGGCTTTGTATGAGCAGTTCTTC.

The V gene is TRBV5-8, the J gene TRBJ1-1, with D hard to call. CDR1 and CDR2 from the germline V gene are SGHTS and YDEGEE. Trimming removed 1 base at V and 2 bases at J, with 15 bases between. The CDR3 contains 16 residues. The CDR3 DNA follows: TGTGCCAGCAGCTTGAGGGCGGGCAGACTCAACACTGAAGCTTTCTTT. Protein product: CASSLRAGRLNTEAFF.

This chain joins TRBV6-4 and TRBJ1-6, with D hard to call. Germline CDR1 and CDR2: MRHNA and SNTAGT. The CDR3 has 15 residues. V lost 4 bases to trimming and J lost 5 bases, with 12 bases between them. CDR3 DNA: TGTGCCAGCAGTGCGGAGGGAGCGGATAATTCACCCCTCCACTTT. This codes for CASSAEGADNSPLHF.

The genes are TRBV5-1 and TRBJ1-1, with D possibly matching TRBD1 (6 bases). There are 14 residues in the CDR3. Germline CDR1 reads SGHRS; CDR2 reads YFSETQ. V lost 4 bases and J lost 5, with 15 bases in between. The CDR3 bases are TGCGCCAGCAGCCTTACCGAGACAGGAACTGAAGCTTTCTTT. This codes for CASSLTETGTEAFF.

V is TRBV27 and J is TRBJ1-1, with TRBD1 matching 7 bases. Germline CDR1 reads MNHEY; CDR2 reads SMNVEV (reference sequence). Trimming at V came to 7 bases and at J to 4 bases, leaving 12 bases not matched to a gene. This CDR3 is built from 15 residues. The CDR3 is CASNKQGTRSTEAFF. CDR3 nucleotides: TGTGCCAGCAACAAACAGGGGACCCGAAGCACTGAAGCTTTCTTT.

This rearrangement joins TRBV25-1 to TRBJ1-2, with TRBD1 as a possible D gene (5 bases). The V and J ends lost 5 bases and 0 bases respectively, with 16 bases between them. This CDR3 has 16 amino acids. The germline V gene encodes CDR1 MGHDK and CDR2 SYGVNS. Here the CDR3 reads CASSPNPGQTNYGYTF. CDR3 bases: TGTGCCAGCAGTCCCAACCCCGGACAAACTAACTATGGCTACACCTTC.